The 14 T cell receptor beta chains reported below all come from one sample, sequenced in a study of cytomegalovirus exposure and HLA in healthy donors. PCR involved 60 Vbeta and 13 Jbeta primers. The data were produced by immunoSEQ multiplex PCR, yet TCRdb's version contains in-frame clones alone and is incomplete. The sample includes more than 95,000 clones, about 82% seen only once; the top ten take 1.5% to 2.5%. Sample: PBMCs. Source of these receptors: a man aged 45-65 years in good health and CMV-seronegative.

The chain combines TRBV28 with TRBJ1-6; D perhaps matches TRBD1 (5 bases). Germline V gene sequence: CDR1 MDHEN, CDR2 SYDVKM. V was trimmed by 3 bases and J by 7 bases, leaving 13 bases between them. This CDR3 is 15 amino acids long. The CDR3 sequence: CASSLGGAGNSPLHF. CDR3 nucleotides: TGTGCCAGCAGTTTGGGAGGGGCAGGGAATTCACCCCTCCACTTT.

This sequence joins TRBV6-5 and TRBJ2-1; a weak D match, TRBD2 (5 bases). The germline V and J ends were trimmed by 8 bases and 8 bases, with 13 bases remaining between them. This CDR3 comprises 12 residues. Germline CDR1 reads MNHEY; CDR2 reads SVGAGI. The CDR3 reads CASGGFTDEQFF. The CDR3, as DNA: TGTGCCAGCGGCGGGTTTACCGATGAGCAGTTCTTC.

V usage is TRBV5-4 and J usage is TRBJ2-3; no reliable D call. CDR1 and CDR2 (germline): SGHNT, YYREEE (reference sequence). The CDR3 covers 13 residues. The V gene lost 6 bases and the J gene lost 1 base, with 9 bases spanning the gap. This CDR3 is CASNWAGTDTQYF. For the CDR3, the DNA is TGTGCCAGCAACTGGGCAGGCACAGATACGCAGTATTTT.

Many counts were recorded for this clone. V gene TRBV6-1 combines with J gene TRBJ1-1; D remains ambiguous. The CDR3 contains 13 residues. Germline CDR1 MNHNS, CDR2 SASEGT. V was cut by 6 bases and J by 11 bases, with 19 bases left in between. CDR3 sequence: CASSPRRGIVAFF. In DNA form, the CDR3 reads TGTGCCAGCAGCCCAAGGCGGGGTATCGTGGCTTTCTTT.

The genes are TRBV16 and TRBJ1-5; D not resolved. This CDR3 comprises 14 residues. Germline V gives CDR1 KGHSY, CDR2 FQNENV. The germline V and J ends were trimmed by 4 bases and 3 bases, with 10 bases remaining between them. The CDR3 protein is CASSPRDFNQPQHF. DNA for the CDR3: TGTGCCAGCAGCCCCCGGGATTTCAATCAGCCCCAGCATTTT.

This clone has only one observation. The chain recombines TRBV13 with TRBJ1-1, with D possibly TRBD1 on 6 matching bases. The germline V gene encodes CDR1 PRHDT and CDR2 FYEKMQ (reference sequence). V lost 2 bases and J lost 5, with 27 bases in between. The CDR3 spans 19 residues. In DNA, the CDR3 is TGTGCCAGCAGCTTAAAGGGGGGGGTGACATTCCAGAGTGCGACTGAAGCTTTCTTT. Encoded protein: CASSLKGGVTFQSATEAFF.

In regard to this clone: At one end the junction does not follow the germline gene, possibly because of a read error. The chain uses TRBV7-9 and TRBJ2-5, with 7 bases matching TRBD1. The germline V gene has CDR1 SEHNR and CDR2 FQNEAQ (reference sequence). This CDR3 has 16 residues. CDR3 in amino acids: CSSSHSTGWYGETQYF. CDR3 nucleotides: TGTTCCAGCAGCCACTCGACAGGGTGGTACGGAGAGACCCAGTACTTC.

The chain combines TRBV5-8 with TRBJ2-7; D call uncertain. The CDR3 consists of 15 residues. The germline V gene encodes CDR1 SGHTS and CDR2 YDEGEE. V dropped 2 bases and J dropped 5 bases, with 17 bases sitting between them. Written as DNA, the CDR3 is TGTGCCAGCAGCTTTTTCGCGGCCGCACCCCACGAGCAGTACTTC. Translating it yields CASSFFAAAPHEQYF.

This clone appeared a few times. The CDR3: CASSPIAGMRETQYF. The CDR3 DNA reads as TGTGCCAGCAGCCCCATTGCGGGGATGAGGGAGACCCAGTACTTC. The chain uses TRBV6-6 and TRBJ2-5; a weak D match, TRBD2 (6 bases). Trimming stripped 6 bases from V and 5 bases from J, with 19 bases between. The CDR3 runs 15 residues. Germline loops: CDR1 MNHNY, CDR2 SVGAGI (reference sequence).

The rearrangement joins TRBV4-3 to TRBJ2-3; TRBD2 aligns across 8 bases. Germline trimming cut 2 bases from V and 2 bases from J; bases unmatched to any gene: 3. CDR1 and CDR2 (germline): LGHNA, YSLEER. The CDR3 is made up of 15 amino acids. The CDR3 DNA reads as TGCGCCAGCAGCCAAAGCGGGGGCCCCACAGATACGCAGTATTTT. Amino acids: CASSQSGGPTDTQYF.

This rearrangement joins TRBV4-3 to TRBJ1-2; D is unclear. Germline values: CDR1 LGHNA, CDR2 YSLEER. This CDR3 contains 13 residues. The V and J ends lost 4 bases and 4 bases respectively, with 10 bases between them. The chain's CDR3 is CASSPVGGYGYTF. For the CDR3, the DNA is TGCGCCAGCAGCCCGGTCGGCGGCTATGGCTACACCTTC.

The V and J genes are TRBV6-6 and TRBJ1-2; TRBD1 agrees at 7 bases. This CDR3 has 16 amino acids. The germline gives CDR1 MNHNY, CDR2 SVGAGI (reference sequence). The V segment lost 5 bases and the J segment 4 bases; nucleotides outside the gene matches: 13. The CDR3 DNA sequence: TGTGCCAGCAGTCTCCGGACAGGACCCCAAGGCTATGGCTACACCTTC. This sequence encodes CASSLRTGPQGYGYTF.

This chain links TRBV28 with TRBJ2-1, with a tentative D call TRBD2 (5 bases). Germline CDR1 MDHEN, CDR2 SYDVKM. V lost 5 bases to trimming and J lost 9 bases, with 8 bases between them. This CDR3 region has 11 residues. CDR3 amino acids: CASSATSEQFF. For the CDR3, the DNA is TGTGCCAGCAGTGCCACTAGTGAGCAGTTCTTC.

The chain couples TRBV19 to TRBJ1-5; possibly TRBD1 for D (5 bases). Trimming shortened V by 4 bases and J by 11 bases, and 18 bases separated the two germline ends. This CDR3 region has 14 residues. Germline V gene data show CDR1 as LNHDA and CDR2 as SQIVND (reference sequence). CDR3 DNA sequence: TGTGCCAGTAGTACCCAGCAGGGTAGTGAAGCCCAGCATTTT. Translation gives CASSTQQGSEAQHF.